This T cell receptor beta chain stems from a study of Ad26.COV2.S vaccination and SARS-CoV-2 variants. Study-level information: Donor was assigned to the Ad26.COV2.S arm of trial COV1001.

Produced via immunoSEQ multiplex PCR; TCRdb's table is partial and in-frame only. The table records 300,000 to 350,000 clones, 70% to 90% of them present only once. CDR3 size: 14 residues. CDR1 is SGHTA, CDR2 FQGNSA, per germline. J lost 4 bases, V lost 2 bases, and 3 bases had no gene match. The treatment: about 20 received Ad26.COV2.S at low or high dose, single or two shots; a few received placebo; per-sample allocation not given. Sampling was performed 63 days after the first vaccine or placebo injection. Built on an Ad26 vector, the vaccine expressed Wuhan-strain SARS-CoV-2 spike. This chain joins TRBV7-2 and TRBJ1-1, with TRBD1 matching over 8 bases. This sequence originates from a person between 18 and 59 years old who received the Ad26.COV2.S COVID-19 vaccine or a placebo. The material was peripheral blood, obtained in a trial of Ad26.COV2.S vaccine versus placebo. DNA for the CDR3: TGTGCCAGCAGCTTATCAGGGGGCCTCACTGAAGCTTTCTTT. It specifies CASSLSGGLTEAFF.